This T cell receptor (beta chain) was captured in a study of control samples from healthy donors and cancer patients. The CDR3 length is 17 residues. CDR1 is SNHLY, CDR2 FYNNEI, per germline. V gave up 6 bases and J gave up 2 bases; unmatched junction bases: 5. TCRdb's copy holds only in-frame clones and misses some; the assay was immunoSEQ multiplex PCR. Found here are around 180,000 clones, approximately 86% of them singletons; the top ten hold roughly 5.3%. The source is a woman aged 30 to 39 in good health. Sequenced: blood. The V gene is TRBV2, the J gene TRBJ2-2, with 14 bases that match TRBD2. Here the CDR3 reads CASSPGLAGANTGELFF. CDR3 coding DNA: TGTGCCAGCAGCCCGGGACTAGCGGGAGCAAACACCGGGGAGCTGTTTTTT.